The present T cell receptor (beta chain) was sequenced within a study of vaccination and CD4 T cells after COVID-19 (dated by TCRdb to 2021 to 2024). Concerning the study at large: Convalescent patients had a positive SARS-CoV-2 result on nasal swab PCR, and of these patients, some ten had mild disease and one had severe disease. The convalescent cohort comprised six males and four females, including two Hispanic individuals, seven Caucasians, two Asians and one multiracial person. Participants received two doses of either the Pfizer-BioNTech BNT162b2 vaccine (n=8) or the Moderna mRNA-1273 vaccine (n=2). Post-COVID blood samples were collected from convalescent patients a median of approximately 93 days after diagnosis, with a range of roughly 30 to 161 days. The time from the second vaccine dose to post-vaccine blood sampling had a median of around 72 days and ranged from about 12 to 250 days. Overlapping spike peptide pools from SARS-CoV-2 and from the common cold coronaviruses HCoV-NL63, HCoV-OC43 and HCoV-229E were used as culture stimuli. Control cultures used a CEFX viral epitope pool as positive control, an HIV-1 Nef peptide pool as negative control, or no peptide. In about 11 COVID-19 convalescent patients and a few infection-naive healthy vaccine recipients, the spike-specific CD4+ TCR repertoire before mRNA vaccination was compared with the repertoire after mRNA vaccination. Points the paper makes about the study in general: The number of convalescent patients in the study was relatively small, and the study did not examine early timepoints following natural infection. Of the vaccine-specific clones in convalescent patients, 304 of 307, or nearly all, reacted only to SARS-CoV-2 spike and did not cross-react with common cold coronaviruses. Among the post-vaccine SARS-CoV-2-reactive clones in convalescent patients, a median approximately 90% showed up only after vaccination, which suggests vaccine-specific priming. An increase in the median number of SARS-CoV-2-reactive clonotypes from 21 after infection to some 40 after vaccination was observed, but the change was not found to be significant.

To note about this clonotype: What antigen it recognizes has not been identified. No base-level quality is on record; no much larger clone is a single base apart.

Library prep was done by PCR. DNA from cultured CD4+ T cells was subjected to TCR sequencing with the Oncomine TCR Beta short-read assay at the Johns Hopkins FTIC core. The QIAamp micro DNA kit was used to extract genomic DNA from the cultured CD4+ T cells. Oncomine TCR Beta libraries from cultured CD4+ T cells were pooled with unique dual indexes and sequenced on an Illumina iSeq 100. As for the authors' bioinformatics: Non-productive sequences were removed, and CDR3s not starting with C, not ending with F or W, or shorter than 7 amino acids were discarded. The MANAFEST web application was used to identify antigen-specific clonotypes by comparing peptide-stimulated wells against reference wells and other culture wells. For a clone to be called positive, the clone needed an FDR below 0.05, an odds ratio above 5, and a productive frequency above 0.1% in at least two of three replicate wells. A clonotype was classed as cross-reactive if the clonotype showed significant expansion both in SARS-CoV-2 spike wells and in at least one common cold coronavirus spike condition. CDR3 homology was assessed with Levenshtein distances (stringdist) and unrooted phylogenetic trees (ape) in R version 3.6.1. TCRdb reworked the public reads: Q25 trimming with fastp, MiXCR clone assembly, productive beta chains retained. Rows are combined by CDR3 protein, so each entry shows the most common genes and DNA. V and J calls and clone size were set by TCRdb, not the authors. Here the sample has around 10,000 distinct CDR3 sequences; 68% occur a single time. Around 9% of the sample rests with the top ten.

Sample treatment or condition, as interpreted from the label and publication: approximately nine-day PBMC culture with coronavirus spike peptide pools or control peptides (ViraFEST assay). The ViraFEST assay was used in the study, in which antigen-specific T cells were expanded with peptide pools and expanded clonotypes were subsequently identified by TCR sequencing. The positive SARS-CoV-2 PCR tests of the convalescent patients were dated from March to December 2020, before the Alpha, Beta and Delta variants emerged in the United States. Each well held approximately 2 million PBMCs cultured in IMDM containing roughly 5.5% human AB serum and approximately 9.4 IU/ml IL-2, with 7.5 to 10 ug/ml peptide pools added. Half of the culture medium was replaced with fresh IL-2-containing medium on days 3 and 7. After 10 days of culture, CD4+ T cells were isolated by negative selection with the EasySep CD4+ T cell isolation kit. Ficoll-Paque Plus gradient centrifugation was used to isolate PBMCs from whole blood, and the isolated PBMCs were then either used fresh or cryopreserved at -140C. Triplicate wells were generally used for each culture condition.

Via the germline V gene, CDR1 is KGHDR and CDR2 SFDVKD. V drops 1 base and J drops 3 bases, leaving 16 bases in between. CDR3 length: 17 amino acids, cysteine to phenylalanine. Kept here is only the CDR3 DNA, which spans 51 bases and is read in frame from base 1. The TCR originated in a human donor who had recovered from COVID-19. The rearranged chain carries TRBV24-1 and TRBJ2-3; the D gene is perhaps TRBD1 or TRBD2, each of them matching over 7 bases. The sequencing here drew on CD4+ T cells from blood, cultured in vitro, taken before SARS-CoV-2 vaccination. This receptor carries the CDR3 CATSDFTTGEGTDTQYF. DNA sequence: TGTGCCACCAGTGATTTCACTACAGGGGAGGGAACAGATACGCAGTATTTT.